This note documents a single TCR beta chain sequence. Its cognate antigen is unknown. The CDR3 is made up of 21 amino acids. Germline lookup yields CDR1 MNHEY and CDR2 SVGAGI. Germline trimming cut 0 bases from V and 3 bases from J; bases unmatched to any gene: 23. After constant-region reverse-primer amplification, full-length variable regions underwent semi-nested PCR with Nested Universal Primer A. TCRdb redid the calling of the 5' RACE reads with MiXCR, one entry per CDR3 protein. Of about 54,000 distinct CDR3 sequences in the sample, roughly 15% were seen once. Study-wide points: The larger cohort examined one V-J beta rearrangement, not whole repertoires.

V is TRBV6-5 and J is TRBJ2-7; 7 bases are a match to TRBD1. Material for sequencing was naive CD4+ T cells sorted from blood. Sample subset: naive CD4+ T cells, CD4+CD45RA+CD25-. The TCR was taken from a female donor with breast cancer. The CDR3 protein is CASSYSILRLTGKSSSYEQYF. For the CDR3, the DNA is TGTGCCAGCAGTTACTCGATTCTTCGGCTGACAGGGAAAAGTTCTAGCTACGAGCAGTACTTC.